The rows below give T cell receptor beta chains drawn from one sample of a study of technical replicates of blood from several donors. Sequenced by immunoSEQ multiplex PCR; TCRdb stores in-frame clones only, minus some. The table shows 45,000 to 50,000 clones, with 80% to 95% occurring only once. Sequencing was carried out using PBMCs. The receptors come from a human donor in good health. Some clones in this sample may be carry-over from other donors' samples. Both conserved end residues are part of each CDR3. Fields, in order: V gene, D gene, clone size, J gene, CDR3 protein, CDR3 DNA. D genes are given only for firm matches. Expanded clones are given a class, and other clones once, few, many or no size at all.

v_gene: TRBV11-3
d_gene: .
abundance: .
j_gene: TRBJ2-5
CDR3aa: CASSPPRRETQYF
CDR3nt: TGTGCCAGCAGCCCTCCGCGTCGGGAGACCCAGTACTTC

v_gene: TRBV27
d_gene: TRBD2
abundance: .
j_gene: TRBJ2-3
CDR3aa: CASSLLRGATDTQYF
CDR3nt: TGTGCCAGCAGTTTACTGCGGGGGGCCACAGATACGCAGTATTTT

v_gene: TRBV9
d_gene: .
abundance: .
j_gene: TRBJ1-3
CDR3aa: CASSVGPLSNTIYF
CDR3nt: TGTGCCAGCAGCGTAGGGCCGCTCTCCAACACCATATATTTT

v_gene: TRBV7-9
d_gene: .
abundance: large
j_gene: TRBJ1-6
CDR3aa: CATHGPTAINSPLHF
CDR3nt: TGTGCCACCCACGGTCCGACAGCCATTAATTCACCCCTCCACTTT

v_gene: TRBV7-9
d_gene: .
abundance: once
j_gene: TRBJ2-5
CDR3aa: CASTRGPGETQYF
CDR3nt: TGTGCCAGCACCCGGGGTCCGGGAGAGACCCAGTACTTC

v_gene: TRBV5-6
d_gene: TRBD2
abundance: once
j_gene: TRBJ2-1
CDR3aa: CASSLFGGAVEQFF
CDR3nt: TGTGCCAGCAGCTTGTTCGGGGGGGCAGTCGAGCAGTTCTTC

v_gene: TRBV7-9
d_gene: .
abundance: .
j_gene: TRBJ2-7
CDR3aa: CASSLSGQSYEQYF
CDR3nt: TGTGCCAGCAGCTTATCGGGACAATCCTACGAGCAGTACTTC

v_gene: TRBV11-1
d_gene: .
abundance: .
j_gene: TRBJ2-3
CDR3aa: CASMVASSTDTQYF
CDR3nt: TGTGCCAGCATGGTGGCATCTTCCACAGATACGCAGTATTTT

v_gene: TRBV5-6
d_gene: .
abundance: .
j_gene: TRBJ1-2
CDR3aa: CASSREVNYGYTF
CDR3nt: TGTGCCAGCAGCCGTGAGGTTAACTATGGCTACACCTTC

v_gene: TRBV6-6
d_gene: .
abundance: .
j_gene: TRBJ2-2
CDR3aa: CASSTSDKAPEELFF
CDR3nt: TGTGCCAGCAGTACCTCCGACAAGGCGCCTGAGGAGCTGTTTTTT